A single sample gave rise to the 12 T cell receptor beta chains below, sequenced in a study of blood T cells in healthy people across ages (dated by TCRdb to the mid-2010s). Library prep was done by 5' RACE. The sequencing machine was an Illumina HiSeq 2500. A second PCR of roughly 7 to 11 cycles was performed with a sample-barcoded 5' primer and a J-beta primer mix. The raw public data were reprocessed by TCRdb itself: fastp quality trimming at Q25, MiXCR clonotype calling, in-frame beta chains only. Every distinct CDR3 protein forms one entry, paired with its most common genes and DNA. The sample yields around 820,000 distinct CDR3 sequences; 25% were counted once. Of the sample, approximately 4% falls within the top ten clones. The same data also contributed to another study, on T cells of mothers and their children.

Sequencing was done on a sample of blood. These receptors originate from a boy aged 5-17 years in good health.

This clonotype was detected many times. The rearrangement links TRBV28 to TRBJ2-3; D remains ambiguous. With 2 bases removed from V and 2 bases from J, the gap between germline ends came to 2 bases. This CDR3 is built from 12 residues. The germline gives CDR1 MDHEN, CDR2 SYDVKM. This CDR3 is CASSLPTDTQYF. CDR3 in DNA: TGTGCCAGCAGTTTACCCACAGATACGCAGTATTTT.

The chain uses TRBV27 and TRBJ2-2, with TRBD1 identical over 9 bases. Germline V CDR1 and CDR2: MNHEY, SMNVEV (reference sequence). V lost 5 bases and J lost 1; bases outside the gene matches: 5. The CDR3 sequence is 16 residues long. The DNA of the CDR3 is TGTGCCAGCAGTCCGGACAGGGGCCTGAACACCGGGGAGCTGTTTTTT. Translating it yields CASSPDRGLNTGELFF.

The chain combines TRBV7-2 with TRBJ1-3; tentative D call: TRBD1 (5 bases). This CDR3 comprises 15 residues. Germline CDR1 and CDR2: SGHTA and FQGNSA. V lost 5 bases and J 4 bases, leaving 15 bases between the germline ends. This CDR3 reads CASSPIPGNGNTIYF. The CDR3 region has the DNA TGTGCCAGCAGCCCTATTCCAGGGAACGGAAACACCATATATTTT.

The chain is built from TRBV14 and TRBJ2-7; D remains unclear. The end of the DNA fits TRBJ2-1 better, so the J call may be wrong. This CDR3 contains 13 residues. In germline, CDR1 is SGHDN, CDR2 FVKESK. The CDR3 sequence: CASSQEKWDEQFF. As DNA, the CDR3 is TGTGCCAGCAGCCAAGAGAAGTGGGATGAGCAGTTCTTC.

This chain joins TRBV20-1 and TRBJ2-3; 8 nucleotides agree with TRBD2. CDR1 and CDR2 from the germline V gene are DFQATT and SNEGSKA (reference sequence). The V segment lost 3 bases and the J segment 0 bases; nucleotides outside the gene matches: 5. The CDR3 is made up of 15 amino acids. The DNA for the CDR3 is TGCAGTGCTAGCGGGAGGGGAACTAGCACAGATACGCAGTATTTT. This translates into CSASGRGTSTDTQYF.

CDR3 in DNA: TGTGCCAGCAGTCCGAGGGACAGTCGGGCTTACTATGGCTACACCTTC. This translates into CASSPRDSRAYYGYTF. The J gene is TRBJ1-2, the V gene TRBV25-1; 7 bases fit TRBD1. From germline, CDR1 is MGHDK and CDR2 SYGVNS. CDR3 length: 16 residues. With 5 bases clipped from V and 3 bases from J, the junction kept 12 bases outside the gene matches.

In this sample, this clonotype turned up a few times. At one end the junction does not follow the germline gene, possibly because of a read error. The chain combines TRBV15 with TRBJ2-5, with D maybe TRBD2 (5 bases). CDR1 LNHNV and CDR2 YYDKDF come from the germline V gene (reference sequence). This CDR3 comprises 14 residues. The CDR3 DNA follows: TGTGCCGCCAGCAGAGAGGGCAGTACCTACGAGCAGTGCTTC. This sequence encodes CAASREGSTYEQCF.

The V call is TRBV4-1, the J call TRBJ2-7; 7 bases align to TRBD2. V lost 2 bases to trimming and J lost 1 base; unmatched junction nucleotides: 8. The CDR3 contains 16 residues. The germline CDR1 and CDR2 sequences are MGHRA and YSYEKL. CDR3 DNA: TGCGCCAGCAGCCAACTGCCGGGGGAGGGATCCTACGAGCAGTACTTC. Protein: CASSQLPGEGSYEQYF.

In the case of this clonotype: The CDR3 ends on some other residue instead of the conserved phenylalanine or tryptophan, so this is likely a read error. The chain links TRBV7-2 to TRBJ2-1; D is unresolved. Per the germline V gene, CDR1 is SGHTA and CDR2 is FQGNSA. The CDR3 is made up of 11 amino acids. The germline V and J ends were trimmed by 7 bases and 4 bases, with 5 bases remaining between them. CDR3 residues: CASTYYNEQFL. CDR3 sequence (DNA): TGTGCCAGCACCTATTACAATGAGCAGTTCCTC.

This clonotype was seen only a few times. J is TRBJ1-4 and V is TRBV29-1; unclear D gene. V lost 5 bases and J lost 0, with 13 bases in between. CDR1 and CDR2 (germline): SQVTM, ANQGSEA. The CDR3 is 15 residues long. Here the CDR3 reads CSVSGILATNEKLFF. CDR3 bases: TGCAGCGTTAGCGGCATCCTTGCAACTAATGAAAAACTGTTTTTT.

The rearrangement links TRBV3-1 to TRBJ2-5; TRBD2 aligns across 7 bases. In germline, CDR1 is LGHDT, CDR2 YNNKEL (reference sequence). Trimming at V came to 4 bases and at J to 4 bases, leaving 3 bases not matched to a gene. This CDR3 spans 13 amino acids. The CDR3 here is CASSRTSPETQYF. The DNA of the CDR3 is TGTGCCAGCAGCCGGACTAGTCCAGAGACCCAGTACTTC.

This rearrangement joins TRBV28 to TRBJ2-7, with 7 bases matching TRBD2. CDR1 and CDR2 from the germline V gene are MDHEN and SYDVKM. There are 15 residues in the CDR3. After removal of 5 bases from V and 7 bases from J, the junction contained 14 bases not matched to a gene. The CDR3 DNA reads as TGTGCCAGCAGTCCGAGTAGTAGCGGGTCGGGTGAGCAGTACTTC. Translated: CASSPSSSGSGEQYF.